This T cell receptor beta chain is drawn from a study of blood T cell repertoires in COVID-19. Using immunoSEQ multiplex PCR, the repertoire was profiled, and TCRdb retains in-frame clones only, with some absent. The data hold about 170,000 clones, with around 86% observed a single time. The CDR3 totals 13 residues. The V segment lost 6 bases and the J segment 5 bases; nucleotides outside the gene matches: 6. The sequenced material came from peripheral blood. The chain is built from TRBV12-3 or TRBV12-4 and TRBJ1-1; 7 bases line up with TRBD1. This sequence was found in a woman of 80 years or more in a cohort sampled during active or convalescent COVID-19. The CDR3 loop is CASRITGVTEAFF. As DNA, the CDR3 is TGTGCCAGCAGAATAACAGGGGTTACTGAAGCTTTCTTT.